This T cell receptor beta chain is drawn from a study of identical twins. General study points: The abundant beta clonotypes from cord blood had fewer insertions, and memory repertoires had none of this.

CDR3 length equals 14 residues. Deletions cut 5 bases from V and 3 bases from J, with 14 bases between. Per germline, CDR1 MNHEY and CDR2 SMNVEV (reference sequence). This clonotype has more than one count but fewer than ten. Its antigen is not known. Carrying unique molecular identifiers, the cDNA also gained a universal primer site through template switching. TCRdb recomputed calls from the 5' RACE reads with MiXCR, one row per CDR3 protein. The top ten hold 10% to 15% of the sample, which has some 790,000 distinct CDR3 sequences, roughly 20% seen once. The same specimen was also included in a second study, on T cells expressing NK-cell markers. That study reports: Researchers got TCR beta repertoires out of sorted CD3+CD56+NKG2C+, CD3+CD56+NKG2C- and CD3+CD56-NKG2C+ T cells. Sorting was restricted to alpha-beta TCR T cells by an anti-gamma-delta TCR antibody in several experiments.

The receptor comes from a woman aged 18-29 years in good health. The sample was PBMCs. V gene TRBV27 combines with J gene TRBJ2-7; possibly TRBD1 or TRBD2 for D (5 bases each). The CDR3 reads CASSPRDRNYEQYF. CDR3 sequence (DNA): TGTGCCAGCAGTCCCCGGGACCGAAACTACGAGCAGTACTTC.